The next 28 T cell receptor beta chains were all read from a single sample in a study of blood T cell repertoires in COVID-19. Profiled with immunoSEQ multiplex PCR; TCRdb holds only in-frame clones, not every one. The top ten clones hold approximately 9.4% of a sample with roughly 8,300 clones, roughly nine tenths of them seen once. Sequencing input: peripheral blood. The source of these receptors is a man in his sixties with acute or convalescent COVID-19.

This sequence joins TRBV6-5 and TRBJ1-5, with D possibly matching TRBD1 (6 bases). The CDR3 contains 14 residues. Germline V lookup: CDR1 MNHEY, CDR2 SVGAGI. With 10 bases removed from V and 2 bases from J, the gap between germline ends came to 15 bases. CDR3 loop: CATRTALGNQPQHF. The DNA for the CDR3 is TGTGCCACCAGGACAGCTCTGGGCAATCAGCCCCAGCATTTT.

CDR3 in amino acids: CASSYSWGLSNQPQHF. DNA of the CDR3: TGTGCCAGCAGTTACTCCTGGGGGCTGAGCAATCAGCCCCAGCATTTT. This chain uses TRBV6-2 or TRBV6-3 with TRBJ1-5; a possible D gene is TRBD1 (6 bases). This CDR3 spans 16 amino acids. V lost 0 bases to trimming and J lost 1 base, with 10 bases between them. CDR1 and CDR2 (germline): MNHEY, SVGEGT.

This chain links TRBV12-5 with TRBJ1-2; 7 bases fit TRBD1. V was pared by 4 bases and J by 4 bases, with 15 bases of the junction left unmatched. Germline-derived CDR1 and CDR2 are LGHNT and FRNRAP. CDR3 length: 17 amino acids. CDR3 region: CASGSDTGTAIGYGYTF. CDR3 DNA sequence: TGTGCTAGTGGTTCCGATACAGGGACAGCCATTGGCTATGGCTACACCTTC.

V is TRBV3-1 (or the pseudogene TRBV3-2) and J is TRBJ2-2; 7 bases agree with TRBD1. The trim removed 2 bases at V and 6 bases at J, leaving 15 bases unmatched. Germline lookup yields CDR1 LGHDT and CDR2 YNNKEL (reference sequence). There are 18 residues in the CDR3. CDR3 loop: CASSQTRATRGGAGELFF. CDR3 bases: TGTGCCAGCAGCCAAACGAGGGCTACCCGAGGGGGCGCCGGGGAGCTGTTTTTT.

This clone was found once. This chain links TRBV5-1 with TRBJ2-2, with D perhaps matching TRBD1 (5 bases). Trimming shortened V by 3 bases and J by 3 bases, and 24 bases separated the two germline ends. This CDR3 is 19 amino acids long. Germline V gene lookup returns CDR1 SGHRS and CDR2 YFSETQ. CDR3 coding DNA: TGCGCCAGCAGCTCCCGGTTCCCGGAAAGCAGGGTTGACACCGGGGAGCTGTTTTTT. Its protein product is CASSSRFPESRVDTGELFF.

The J gene is TRBJ1-4, the V gene TRBV20-1; TRBD1 agrees at 7 bases. The CDR3 is made up of 11 amino acids. V shed 7 bases, J shed 6 bases, and the junction held 2 bases outside the gene matches. Germline lookup yields CDR1 DFQATT and CDR2 SNEGSKA (reference sequence). CDR3 sequence reads: CSVGQDEKLFF. Here the CDR3 DNA reads TGCAGTGTCGGACAGGATGAAAAACTGTTTTTT.

In this sample, this clone turned up once. The chain links TRBV12-3 or TRBV12-4 to TRBJ1-1, with a weak D call TRBD1 (5 bases). With 3 bases removed from V and 8 bases from J, the gap between germline ends came to 7 bases. The CDR3 sequence is 11 residues long. The CDR3 DNA follows: TGTGCCAGCAGTTTGGGGGGAGAAGCTTTCTTT. Translated, it gives CASSLGGEAFF.

The chain combines TRBV12-5 with TRBJ2-3; 10 bases agree with TRBD2. Trimming took 2 bases from V and 2 from J; bases not matched to a gene: 10. The CDR3 is made up of 18 amino acids. Germline loops: CDR1 LGHNT, CDR2 FRNRAP. CDR3 coding DNA: TGTGCTAGTGGTTTGTTTCCGGGACTAGCGCAAATCACAGATACGCAGTATTTT. It codes for CASGLFPGLAQITDTQYF.

The chain carries TRBV9 and TRBJ1-3; D gene uncertain. V lost 1 base and J lost 0, with 8 bases in between. The germline CDR1 and CDR2 sequences are SGDLS and YYNGEE. This CDR3 spans 15 amino acids. The CDR3 protein is CASSVSFPSGNTIYF. The CDR3 DNA reads as TGTGCCAGCAGCGTAAGCTTCCCCTCTGGAAACACCATATATTTT.

The chain is built from TRBV18 and TRBJ2-2; D is possibly TRBD1 (5 bases). The V end lost 3 bases, the J end lost 3 bases, and 14 bases lay between the germline ends. The CDR3 has 16 amino acids. The germline gives CDR1 KGHSH, CDR2 LQKENI. The DNA of the CDR3 is TGTGCCAGCTCACCCGACCGACAGAGCCACACCGGGGAGCTGTTTTTT. It encodes CASSPDRQSHTGELFF. Full variable domain (outside the CDR3, taken from reference TRBV18 and TRBJ2-2): NAGVMQNPRHLVRRRGQEARLRCSPMKGHSHVYWYRQLPEEGLKFMVYLQKENIIDESGMPKERFSAEFPKEGPSILRIQQVVRGDSAAYFCASSPDRQSHTGELFFGEGSRLTVL.

J is TRBJ1-5 and V is TRBV4-2, with 9 bases lining up with TRBD1. CDR3 length: 16 amino acids. The germline V gene encodes CDR1 LGHNA and CDR2 YNFKEQ. V shed 2 bases, J shed 2 bases, and the junction held 4 bases outside the gene matches. The CDR3 loop is CASSQKGQGGNQPQHF. As DNA, the CDR3 is TGTGCCAGCAGCCAAAAGGGACAGGGCGGCAATCAGCCCCAGCATTTT.

This clone was observed a few times. The J gene is TRBJ1-1, the V gene TRBV5-4; TRBD1 might be the D (5 bases). The length of the CDR3 is 15 residues. Per germline, CDR1 SGHNT and CDR2 YYREEE (reference sequence). V lost 4 bases, J lost 0 bases, and 13 bases lay in between. CDR3 nucleotide sequence: TGTGCCAGCAGCGGTCGTCAGGGCTTGAACACTGAAGCTTTCTTT. This encodes CASSGRQGLNTEAFF.

The rearrangement uses TRBV3-1 (or the pseudogene TRBV3-2) and TRBJ2-2, with 14 bases lining up with TRBD2. Unmatched junction bases numbered 9, after V lost 3 bases and J lost 6 bases. The CDR3 covers 18 residues. Germline V lookup: CDR1 LGHDT, CDR2 YNNKEL (reference sequence). The CDR3 bases are TGTGCCAGCAGCCATTTTCGGACTAGCGGGAGGAGGGCCGGGGAGCTGTTTTTT. It codes for CASSHFRTSGRRAGELFF.

The J gene is TRBJ2-5, the V gene TRBV18; D is unresolved. CDR1 is KGHSH, CDR2 LQKENI, per germline. V was trimmed by 3 bases and J by 5 bases, leaving 10 bases between them. This CDR3 has 13 amino acids. The CDR3 protein is CASSPSLRETQYF. Written as DNA, the CDR3 is TGTGCCAGCTCACCTTCCCTCAGGGAGACCCAGTACTTC.

This clone occurred once. V usage is TRBV7-2 and J usage is TRBJ2-3; D possibly corresponds to TRBD1 (6 bases). The CDR3 totals 16 residues. Per the germline V gene, CDR1 is SGHTA and CDR2 is FQGNSA. With 3 bases removed from V and 5 bases from J, the gap between germline ends came to 18 bases. DNA of the CDR3: TGTGCCAGCAGCTTTTCCAGTCAGGGGTCCCTAGATACGCAGTATTTT. It codes for CASSFSSQGSLDTQYF.

This chain joins TRBV6-5 and TRBJ2-2; TRBD1 agrees at 7 bases. This CDR3 comprises 15 residues. Per germline, CDR1 MNHEY and CDR2 SVGAGI. J was trimmed by 2 bases and V by 8 bases; bases with no gene match: 8. CDR3 in DNA: TGTGCCAGCTCCCTGGGGACAGCTAACACCGGGGAGCTGTTTTTT. The encoded protein is CASSLGTANTGELFF.

For the CDR3, the DNA is TGTGCCTGGAGTGCCTCAACAGGGTTCAATCAGCCCCAGCATTTT. Translating it yields CAWSASTGFNQPQHF. The chain links TRBV30 to TRBJ1-5; weak D call: TRBD1 (6 bases). The CDR3 runs to 15 residues. V was clipped by 1 base and J by 3 bases, with 13 bases between them. Germline V gene data show CDR1 as GTSNPN and CDR2 as SVGIG (reference sequence).

This clone has only one observation. The chain recombines TRBV27 with TRBJ1-2, with D maybe TRBD1 (6 bases). Germline-derived CDR1 and CDR2 are MNHEY and SMNVEV (reference sequence). This CDR3 comprises 13 residues. V shed 2 bases and J shed 8 bases, with 12 bases lying between them. For the CDR3, the DNA is TGTGCCAGCAGTTTAGGGGGGGGCTGGGGCTACACCTTC. This gives the protein CASSLGGGWGYTF.

The rearrangement joins TRBV19 to TRBJ1-5; D gene unclear. The germline V and J ends were trimmed by 5 bases and 7 bases, with 9 bases remaining between them. The CDR3 has 12 amino acids. Per the germline V gene, CDR1 is LNHDA and CDR2 is SQIVND (reference sequence). Here the CDR3 DNA reads TGTGCCAGTAGTTGGTTGGAGCAGCCCCAGCATTTT. This codes for CASSWLEQPQHF.

This chain links TRBV6-1 with TRBJ1-5; 9 positions agree with TRBD1. The CDR3 extends over 17 amino acids. Germline CDR1 reads MNHNS; CDR2 reads SASEGT. Losses at the gene ends were 4 bases for V and 3 bases for J; bases not matched to a gene: 10. CDR3 nucleotides: TGTGCCAGCAGTGGGGGGTTTCGGACAGGGGTCAATCAGCCCCAGCATTTT. Translated, it gives CASSGGFRTGVNQPQHF.

V and J are TRBV9 and TRBJ1-5; TRBD1 aligns across 12 bases. Germline loops: CDR1 SGDLS, CDR2 YYNGEE. Trimming cost V 4 bases and J 4 bases; bases outside gene matches: 6. The CDR3 has 16 amino acids. CDR3 nucleotides: TGTGCCAGCAGCTCCGGGGACAGGGGGCCAAATCAGCCCCAGCATTTT. It yields the protein CASSSGDRGPNQPQHF.

This clone was detected only a few times. The gene calls are TRBV5-4 and TRBJ1-6; TRBD1 agrees at 7 bases. This CDR3 region has 15 residues. Germline assignment: CDR1 SGHNT and CDR2 YYREEE (reference sequence). V was clipped by 3 bases and J by 8 bases; unmatched bases: 8. The CDR3: CASSSRGTADSPLHF. As DNA, the CDR3 is TGTGCCAGCAGCTCCCGCGGGACAGCGGATTCACCCCTCCACTTT.

Only one count was recorded for this clone. This chain links TRBV20-1 with TRBJ2-1; 8 bases agree with TRBD2. The CDR3 runs to 13 residues. Losses at the gene ends were 3 bases for V and 14 bases for J; bases not matched to a gene: 12. The germline CDR1 and CDR2 sequences are DFQATT and SNEGSKA (reference sequence). In nucleotides, the CDR3 is TGCAGTGCTAGTCAAGCTAGCGGGCTGCTAGAGTTCTTC. Protein product: CSASQASGLLEFF.

This clone was seen a handful of times. This chain uses TRBV21-1 with TRBJ1-3; the table's D call TRBD1 went unverified against the DNA. TRBV21-1 is tagged as a pseudogene. The CDR3 has 17 residues. Here the CDR3 reads CASNQIQGNVFGNTIYF. The DNA for the CDR3 is TGTGCCAGCAACCAAATTCAGGGCAACGTTTTTGGAAACACCATATATTTT.

The chain is built from TRBV28 and TRBJ1-1; D uncertain. Germline CDR1 is MDHEN and CDR2 is SYDVKM. The CDR3 is 13 amino acids. The V end lost 3 bases, the J end lost 6 bases, and 11 bases lay between the germline ends. Written as DNA, the CDR3 is TGTGCCAGCAGTTTCAGAGGTTTGTCTGAAGCTTTCTTT. Translated, it gives CASSFRGLSEAFF.

This sequence joins TRBV3-1 (or the pseudogene TRBV3-2) and TRBJ1-1, with a possible D match to TRBD1 (5 bases). CDR3 length: 11 amino acids. Germline V gene data show CDR1 as LGHDT and CDR2 as YNNKEL (reference sequence). The ends were cut back, 6 bases at V and 6 bases at J, with 8 bases in the middle. Here the CDR3 DNA reads TGTGCCAGCAGGGGAGGGGCTGAAGCTTTCTTT. This codes for CASRGGAEAFF.

The chain recombines TRBV6-5 with TRBJ1-1; 7 nucleotides agree with TRBD1. CDR1 is MNHEY, CDR2 SVGAGI, per germline. This CDR3 is built from 13 residues. Trimming cost V 6 bases and J 0 bases; bases outside gene matches: 1. The CDR3 nucleotides are TGTGCCAGCAGGGGACAGTTGAACACTGAAGCTTTCTTT. Residues: CASRGQLNTEAFF.

The CDR3 region has the DNA TGTGCCAGCAGCTACAGGACTAGCGGGGGGCAGGAGACCCAGTACTTC. It encodes CASSYRTSGGQETQYF. The rearrangement joins TRBV5-6 to TRBJ2-5; TRBD2 matches 14 bases. Germline V gives CDR1 SGHDT, CDR2 YYEEEE. Trimming took 3 bases from V and 5 from J; bases not matched to a gene: 6. This CDR3 comprises 16 residues.